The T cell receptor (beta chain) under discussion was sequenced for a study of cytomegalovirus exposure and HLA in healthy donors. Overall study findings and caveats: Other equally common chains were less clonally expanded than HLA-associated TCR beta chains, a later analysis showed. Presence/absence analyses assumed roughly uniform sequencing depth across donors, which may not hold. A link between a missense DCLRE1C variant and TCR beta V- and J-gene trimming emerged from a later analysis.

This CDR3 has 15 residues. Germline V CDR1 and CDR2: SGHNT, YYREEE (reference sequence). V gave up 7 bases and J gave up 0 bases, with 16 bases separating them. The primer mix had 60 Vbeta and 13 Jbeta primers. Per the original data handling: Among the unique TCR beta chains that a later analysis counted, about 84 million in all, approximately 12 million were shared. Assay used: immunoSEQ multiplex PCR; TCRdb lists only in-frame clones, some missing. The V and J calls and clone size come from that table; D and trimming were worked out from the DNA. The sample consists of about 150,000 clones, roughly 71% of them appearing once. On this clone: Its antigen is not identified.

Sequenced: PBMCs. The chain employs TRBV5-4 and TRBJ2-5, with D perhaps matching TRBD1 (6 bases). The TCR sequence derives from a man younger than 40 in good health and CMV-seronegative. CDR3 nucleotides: TGTGCCAGCTCGCCGGGACATATGTACCAAGAGACCCAGTACTTC. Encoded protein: CASSPGHMYQETQYF.